These 30 T cell receptor beta chains were sequenced from one sample in a study of T cell clones after liver transplantation. Here immunoSEQ multiplex PCR was the method, and the copy in TCRdb shows in-frame clones only, minus some. Among roughly 55,000 clones listed, approximately 84% were seen once. This specimen was CD4+ T cells from blood, taken before liver transplant. All receptors derive from a human donor who received a liver transplant.

The J gene is TRBJ2-3, the V gene TRBV5-1, with D possibly being TRBD1 (6 bases). This CDR3 comprises 15 residues. Per germline, CDR1 SGHRS and CDR2 YFSETQ. V lost 4 bases and J 3 bases, leaving 15 bases between the germline ends. The CDR3 loop is CASSLQSTGTDTQYF. CDR3 nucleotide sequence: TGCGCCAGCAGCCTACAGTCTACAGGGACAGATACGCAGTATTTT. The full variable domain, in which reference TRBV5-1 and TRBJ2-3 provide the parts outside the CDR3, is KAGVTQTPRYLIKTRGQQVTLSCSPISGHRSVSWYQQTPGQGLQFLFEYFSETQRNKGNFPGRFSGRQFSNSRSEMNVSTLELGDSALYLCASSLQSTGTDTQYFGPGTRLTVL.

The chain couples TRBV7-2 to TRBJ1-1; D gene uncertain. This CDR3 has 16 residues. Trimming pared 7 bases from V and 3 bases from J, leaving 21 bases between. Germline V gene data show CDR1 as SGHTA and CDR2 as FQGNSA. CDR3 residues: CASTIRASVLDTEAFF. In DNA, the CDR3 is TGTGCCAGCACCATTAGGGCGTCGGTCCTGGACACTGAAGCTTTCTTT.

In the case of this clone: Other DNA sequences in this sample translate to the same CDR3. CDR3 sequence (DNA): TGTGCCAGCAGAGCCGGGGGTAGCACAGATACGCAGTATTTT. Translated: CASRAGGSTDTQYF. V and J are TRBV6-6 and TRBJ2-3, with a tentative D call TRBD2 (6 bases). Trimming cost V 6 bases and J 0 bases, with 10 bases left between them. Germline V gene sequence: CDR1 MNHNY, CDR2 SVGAGI (reference sequence). The CDR3 has 14 residues.

The V call is TRBV7-3, the J call TRBJ2-2, with D possibly matching TRBD1 (6 bases). CDR1 is SGHTA, CDR2 FQGTGA, per germline. V gave up 1 base and J gave up 4 bases, with 16 bases separating them. This CDR3 comprises 17 residues. In nucleotides, the CDR3 is TGTGCCAGCAGCTTAAGGAGCCAGGGGAGCGCCACCGGGGAGCTGTTTTTT. This translates into CASSLRSQGSATGELFF.

V gene TRBV7-3 combines with J gene TRBJ2-2, with 7 bases aligning to TRBD2. Germline CDR1 reads SGHTA; CDR2 reads FQGTGA. The CDR3 length is 15 residues. The junction had 3 bases not matched to a gene; V was cut back by 1 base and J by 4 bases. The CDR3 region has the DNA TGTGCCAGCAGCTTAAACAGCGGGATCACCGGGGAGCTGTTTTTT. Its translation: CASSLNSGITGELFF.

The chain is built from TRBV6-4 and TRBJ2-1; a weak D match, TRBD2 (6 bases). CDR3 length: 18 residues. Germline V gene data show CDR1 as MRHNA and CDR2 as SNTAGT. V lost 0 bases, J lost 3 bases, and 18 bases lay in between. CDR3 nucleotide sequence: TGTGCCAGCAGTGACTCTTTTAGGGGAGGAGGTCACTACAATGAGCAGTTCTTC. Protein product: CASSDSFRGGGHYNEQFF.

The rearrangement links TRBV14 to TRBJ2-3, with D hard to call. Germline V gene lookup returns CDR1 SGHDN and CDR2 FVKESK. V was shortened by 1 base and J by 3 bases, with 14 bases between the two germline ends. This CDR3 is built from 16 residues. In nucleotides, the CDR3 is TGTGCCAGCAGCCAAGGTGGTTTGCTGGGTACAGATACGCAGTATTTT. Translating it yields CASSQGGLLGTDTQYF.

The chain employs TRBV5-1 and TRBJ2-7; D may correspond to TRBD1 or TRBD2 (6 bases each). Trimming left V 4 bases short and J 4 bases short, with 21 bases between. The CDR3 is made up of 16 amino acids. CDR1 SGHRS and CDR2 YFSETQ come from the germline V gene. The DNA for the CDR3 is TGCGCCAGCAGCCAGGGCCTCCGGGGGCCCTCGTACGAGCAGTACTTC. It codes for CASSQGLRGPSYEQYF.

J is TRBJ2-5 and V is TRBV21-1; the D call in the table, TRBD2, was not verified against the DNA. TRBV21-1 corresponds to a pseudogene. The CDR3 sequence is 15 residues long. DNA for the CDR3: TGTGCCAGCAGATCATCGGGGGAGCGCCAAGAGACCCAGTACTTC. Its translation: CASRSSGERQETQYF.

This chain links TRBV2 with TRBJ2-7; 10 positions agree with TRBD1. V trimming: 4 bases; J trimming: 3 bases; junction bases outside the gene matches: 3. The CDR3 runs 14 residues. Germline V gene lookup returns CDR1 SNHLY and CDR2 FYNNEI. The CDR3 reads CASSADRGLYEQYF. The CDR3 DNA reads as TGTGCCAGCAGTGCTGACAGGGGGCTCTACGAGCAGTACTTC.

The chain has TRBV12-5 and TRBJ2-1, with 12 bases that match TRBD2. The CDR3 totals 16 residues. J lost 6 bases, V lost 2 bases, and 5 bases had no gene match. CDR1 and CDR2 (germline): LGHNT, FRNRAP. The CDR3 protein is CASGLWLAGGTNEQFF. Written as DNA, the CDR3 is TGTGCTAGTGGTTTGTGGCTAGCGGGGGGGACCAATGAGCAGTTCTTC.

The chain combines TRBV2 with TRBJ1-1, with D possibly being TRBD1 (5 bases). Germline lookup yields CDR1 SNHLY and CDR2 FYNNEI. This CDR3 region has 13 residues. The V end was cut by 9 bases, the J end by 10 bases, with 21 bases between. CDR3 sequence: CARSSDRQSRAFF. DNA for the CDR3: TGTGCCAGATCATCCGACCGACAGTCTAGAGCTTTCTTT.

The CDR3 DNA reads as TGTGCCAGCAGCCAACTAGGGGGAGCAGTAAATCAGCCCCAGCATTTT. It translates to CASSQLGGAVNQPQHF. This chain connects TRBV4-2 to TRBJ1-5; tentative D call: TRBD1 (6 bases). The CDR3 has 16 amino acids. The V gene lost 2 bases and the J gene lost 4 bases, with 15 bases spanning the gap. From germline, CDR1 is LGHNA and CDR2 YNFKEQ.

CDR3 sequence reads: CASSLVSGNQPQHF. The CDR3 region has the DNA TGTGCCAGCAGCTTAGTCTCTGGGAATCAGCCCCAGCATTTT. The rearrangement links TRBV7-8 to TRBJ1-5; no reliable D call. The germline CDR1 and CDR2 sequences are SGHVS and FQNEAQ. The V end lost 1 base, the J end lost 4 bases, and 8 bases lay between the germline ends. The CDR3 covers 14 residues.

The chain combines TRBV5-1 with TRBJ2-7; TRBD1 matches 7 bases. Germline CDR1 is SGHRS and CDR2 is YFSETQ. The V and J ends lost 4 bases and 0 bases, in that order; junction bases with no gene match: 4. The length of the CDR3 is 14 residues. The CDR3 nucleotides are TGCGCCAGCAGCACAACAGGGGACTCCTACGAGCAGTACTTC. Amino acid sequence: CASSTTGDSYEQYF. Together with reference TRBV5-1 and TRBJ2-7, the CDR3 gives the full variable domain: KAGVTQTPRYLIKTRGQQVTLSCSPISGHRSVSWYQQTPGQGLQFLFEYFSETQRNKGNFPGRFSGRQFSNSRSEMNVSTLELGDSALYLCASSTTGDSYEQYFGPGTRLTVT.

In its sample, this clone was seen a few times. This chain connects TRBV7-2 to TRBJ2-3, with a possible D match to TRBD2 (7 bases). Germline CDR1 is SGHTA and CDR2 is FQGNSA. CDR3 size: 18 residues. V lost 0 bases and J 3 bases, leaving 19 bases between the germline ends. CDR3: CASSLAPRRGGRTDTQYF. The CDR3 coding sequence is TGTGCCAGCAGCTTAGCTCCCCGGAGGGGGGGAAGAACAGATACGCAGTATTTT.

The genes are TRBV20-1 and TRBJ2-5; no clear D. This CDR3 is 11 amino acids long. Trimming shortened V by 3 bases and J by 5 bases, and 7 bases separated the two germline ends. Germline CDR1 is DFQATT and CDR2 is SNEGSKA (reference sequence). CDR3 sequence reads: CSARTLETQYF. The CDR3 DNA reads TGCAGTGCTAGGACTCTGGAGACCCAGTACTTC.

This clone has only a few counts. The rearrangement joins TRBV11-3 to TRBJ1-1; D possibly corresponds to TRBD1 (6 bases). Germline CDR1 and CDR2: SGHNT and YENEEA. V lost 0 bases to trimming and J lost 11 bases, with 13 bases between them. This CDR3 has 13 residues. The CDR3 nucleotides are TGTGCCAGCAGCTTAGATGGGGGACATTCGGCTTTCTTT. This encodes CASSLDGGHSAFF.

V usage is TRBV7-9 and J usage is TRBJ1-1; 10 nucleotides agree with TRBD1. The junction had 9 bases not matched to a gene; V was cut back by 5 bases and J by 0 bases. CDR3 length equals 17 residues. Germline V CDR1 and CDR2: SEHNR, FQNEAQ (reference sequence). This CDR3 is CASSRDRGQRMNTEAFF. In DNA, the CDR3 is TGTGCCAGCAGCCGCGACAGGGGGCAGCGAATGAACACTGAAGCTTTCTTT. The entire variable domain, with the rest obtained from reference TRBV7-9 and TRBJ1-1, is as follows: DTGVSQNPRHKITKRGQNVTFRCDPISEHNRLYWYRQTLGQGPEFLTYFQNEAQLEKSRLLSDRFSAERPKGSFSTLEIQRTEQGDSAMYLCASSRDRGQRMNTEAFFGQGTRLTVV.

This clone appeared a single time. This sequence joins TRBV28 and TRBJ2-4; a weak D match, TRBD1 (6 bases). The CDR3 is 14 amino acids. Germline CDR1 is MDHEN and CDR2 is SYDVKM. V was trimmed by 7 bases and J by 0 bases, leaving 10 bases between them. CDR3 sequence: CASNRAGAKNIQYF. The CDR3 DNA reads TGTGCCAGCAACAGGGCGGGAGCCAAAAACATTCAGTACTTC. Based on the CDR3 plus reference TRBV28 and TRBJ2-4, the full variable domain is DVKVTQSSRYLVKRTGEKVFLECVQDMDHENMFWYRQDPGLGLRLIYFSYDVKMKEKGDIPEGYSVSREKKERFSLILESASTNQTSMYLCASNRAGAKNIQYFGAGTRLSVL.

J is TRBJ1-1 and V is TRBV12-5, with D hard to call. Trimming shortened V by 4 bases and J by 0 bases, and 9 bases separated the two germline ends. Germline CDR1 reads LGHNT; CDR2 reads FRNRAP. This CDR3 comprises 14 residues. CDR3 amino acids: CASGYIAMNTEAFF. CDR3 bases: TGTGCTAGTGGTTATATAGCCATGAACACTGAAGCTTTCTTT.

A single count supports this clone. V gene TRBV5-5 combines with J gene TRBJ1-2, with 7 nucleotides matching TRBD1. The V gene end was trimmed by 4 bases and the J gene end by 2 bases; junction bases not matched to a gene: 5. Germline CDR1 reads SGHKS; CDR2 reads YYEKEE (reference sequence). The CDR3 runs to 14 residues. The CDR3 spells CASSEKTGNYGYTF. CDR3 in DNA: TGTGCCAGCAGCGAAAAGACAGGGAACTATGGCTACACCTTC.

The chain has TRBV5-8 and TRBJ2-5, with D unresolved. The length of the CDR3 is 12 residues. The germline V gene encodes CDR1 SGHTS and CDR2 YDEGEE. The V end was cut by 0 bases, the J end by 2 bases, with 2 bases between. CDR3 in amino acids: CASSLVQETQYF. The CDR3 DNA is TGTGCCAGCAGCTTGGTACAAGAGACCCAGTACTTC.

As to this clone: The sample carries other DNA sequences with the same CDR3. The V and J genes are TRBV27 and TRBJ2-2; tentatively, D is TRBD1 or TRBD2 (5 bases each). Germline-derived CDR1 and CDR2 are MNHEY and SMNVEV (reference sequence). CDR3 length equals 16 residues. Deletions cut 3 bases from V and 0 bases from J, with 11 bases between. DNA for the CDR3: TGTGCCAGCAGTTTTTCAGGGACCGCGAACACCGGGGAGCTGTTTTTT. Translated: CASSFSGTANTGELFF.

CDR3 in DNA: TGTGCCAGCAGCTCCGGGACGAACACTGAAGCTTTCTTT. As protein: CASSSGTNTEAFF. The rearrangement joins TRBV11-3 to TRBJ1-1, with D possibly TRBD1 on 5 matching bases. Germline-derived CDR1 and CDR2 are SGHNT and YENEEA. Trimming removed 4 bases at V and 1 base at J, with 7 bases between. The CDR3 length is 13 residues.

This rearrangement joins TRBV7-3 to TRBJ1-1; TRBD1 might be the D (6 bases). The CDR3 runs 13 residues. Trimming took 4 bases from V and 6 from J, leaving 12 bases between them. CDR1 and CDR2 from the germline V gene are SGHTA and FQGTGA. CDR3 coding DNA: TGTGCCAGCAGCTCTTCGACAGGCGCTGAAGCTTTCTTT. It codes for CASSSSTGAEAFF.

V usage is TRBV6-5 and J usage is TRBJ1-4; tentative D call: TRBD1 (5 bases). This CDR3 spans 12 amino acids. Germline V gene sequence: CDR1 MNHEY, CDR2 SVGAGI. V lost 6 bases and J lost 5, with 7 bases in between. This CDR3 is CASRRGNEKLFF. DNA of the CDR3: TGTGCCAGCAGGAGGGGCAATGAAAAACTGTTTTTT.

J is TRBJ2-1 and V is TRBV19; 10 positions match TRBD2. Germline lookup yields CDR1 LNHDA and CDR2 SQIVND (reference sequence). J was trimmed by 4 bases and V by 5 bases; bases with no gene match: 5. The CDR3 has 15 residues. In DNA, the CDR3 is TGTGCCAGTAGTCAGAAGCGGGGGGGGTACAATGAGCAGTTCTTC. Translated, it gives CASSQKRGGYNEQFF.

This rearrangement joins TRBV13 to TRBJ1-2; D not resolved. The CDR3 runs 15 residues. CDR1 is PRHDT, CDR2 FYEKMQ, per germline (reference sequence). V lost 3 bases and J lost 7, with 18 bases in between. For the CDR3, the DNA is TGTGCCAGCAGCTTGGTGAGGAGAAGGGTCGGTGGCTACACCTTC. As protein: CASSLVRRRVGGYTF.

V and J are TRBV2 and TRBJ1-2; 7 bases map to TRBD1. This CDR3 is built from 15 residues. J gave up 0 bases and V 9 bases, and 10 bases lay outside the gene matches. The germline V gene has CDR1 SNHLY and CDR2 FYNNEI. The CDR3 loop reads CASDREGSANYGYTF. CDR3 nucleotide sequence: TGTGCCAGTGACAGGGAAGGGTCTGCTAACTATGGCTACACCTTC.